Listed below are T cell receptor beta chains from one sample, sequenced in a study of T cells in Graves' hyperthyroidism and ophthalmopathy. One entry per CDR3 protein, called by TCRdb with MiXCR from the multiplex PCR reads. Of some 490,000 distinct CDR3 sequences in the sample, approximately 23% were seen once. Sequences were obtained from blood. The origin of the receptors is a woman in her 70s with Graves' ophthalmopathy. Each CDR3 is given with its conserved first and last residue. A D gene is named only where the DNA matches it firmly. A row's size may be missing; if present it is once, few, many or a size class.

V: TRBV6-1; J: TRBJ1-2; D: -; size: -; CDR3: CASSEAWTRNYGYTF; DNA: TGTGCCAGCAGTGAAGCGTGGACCCGGAACTATGGCTACACCTTC
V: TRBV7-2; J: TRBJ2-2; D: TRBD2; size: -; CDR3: CASSAGASGGRDTGELFF; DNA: TGTGCCAGCAGCGCCGGGGCTAGCGGGGGTCGGGACACCGGGGAGCTGTTTTTT
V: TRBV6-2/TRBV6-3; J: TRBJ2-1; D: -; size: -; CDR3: CASSYSIFDGHNEQFF; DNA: TGTGCCAGCAGTTACTCGATTTTTGACGGCCACAATGAGCAGTTCTTC
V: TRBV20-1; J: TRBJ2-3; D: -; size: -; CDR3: CSARDPPGGSTDTQYF; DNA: TGCAGTGCTAGAGATCCCCCGGGCGGAAGCACAGATACGCAGTATTTT
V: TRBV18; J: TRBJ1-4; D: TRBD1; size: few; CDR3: CASSRSGQGMMKEKLFF; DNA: TGTGCCAGCTCACGTTCGGGACAGGGGATGATGAAAGAAAAACTGTTTTTT
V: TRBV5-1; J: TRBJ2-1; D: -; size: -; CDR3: CASSLGQGGGNEQFF; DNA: TGCGCCAGCAGCTTGGGGCAAGGGGGGGGCAATGAGCAGTTCTTC
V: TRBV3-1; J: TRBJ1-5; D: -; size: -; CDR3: CATAEGAGYPPQHF; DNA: TGTGCAACGGCAGAAGGGGCCGGGTACCCCCCCCAGCATTTT
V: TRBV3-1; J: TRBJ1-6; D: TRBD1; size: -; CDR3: CASSQGPGGSPLHF; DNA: TGTGCCAGCAGCCAAGGGCCAGGGGGATCACCCCTCCACTTT
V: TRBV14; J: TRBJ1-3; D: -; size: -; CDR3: CASSYRVGNTIYF; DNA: TGTGCCAGCAGCTACAGGGTTGGAAACACCATATATTTT
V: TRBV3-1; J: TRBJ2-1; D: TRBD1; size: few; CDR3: CASSQGTGGMNEQFF; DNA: TGTGCCAGCAGCCAAGGGACAGGGGGCATGAATGAGCAGTTCTTC
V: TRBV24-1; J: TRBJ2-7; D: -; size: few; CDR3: CATALNGEQYF; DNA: TGTGCCACAGCCCTCAATGGGGAGCAGTACTTC
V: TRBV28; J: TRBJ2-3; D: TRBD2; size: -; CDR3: CASTPMASGRLYTQYF; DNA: TGTGCCAGCACCCCGATGGCTAGCGGGAGACTGTATACGCAGTATTTT
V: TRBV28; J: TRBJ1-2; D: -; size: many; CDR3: CASSFGAGGYGYTF; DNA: TGTGCCAGCAGTTTTGGGGCAGGAGGCTATGGCTACACCTTC
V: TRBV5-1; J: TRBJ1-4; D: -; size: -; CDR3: CASSVGQFGEKLFF; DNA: TGCGCCAGCAGCGTAGGACAGTTCGGGGAAAAACTGTTTTTT
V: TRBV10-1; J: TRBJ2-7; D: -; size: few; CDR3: CASSEGPGGEQYF; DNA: TGCGCCAGCAGTGAGGGGCCGGGTGGGGAGCAGTACTTC
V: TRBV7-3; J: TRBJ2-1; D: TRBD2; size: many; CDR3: CASSLSAGAYNEQFF; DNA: TGTGCCAGCAGCCTGTCAGCGGGAGCCTACAATGAGCAGTTCTTC
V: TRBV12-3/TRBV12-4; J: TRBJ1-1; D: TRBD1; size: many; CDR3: CASSRDRMNTEAFF; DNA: TGTGCCAGCAGTCGGGACAGGATGAACACTGAAGCTTTCTTT
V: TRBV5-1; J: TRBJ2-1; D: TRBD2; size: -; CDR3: CASSPWRELDEQFF; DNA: TGCGCCAGCTCCCCGTGGCGGGAGCTAGATGAGCAGTTCTTC
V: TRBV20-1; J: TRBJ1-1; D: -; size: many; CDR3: CSARGMNTEAFF; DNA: TGCAGTGCTAGGGGAATGAACACTGAAGCTTTCTTT
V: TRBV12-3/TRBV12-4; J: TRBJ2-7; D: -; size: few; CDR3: CASSWDPSSYEQYF; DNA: TGTGCCAGCAGTTGGGACCCTAGCTCCTACGAGCAGTACTTC
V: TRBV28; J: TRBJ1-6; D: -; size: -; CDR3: CASSLRRAWGLPLHF; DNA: TGTGCCAGCAGTTTGAGGAGGGCTTGGGGATTACCCCTCCACTTT
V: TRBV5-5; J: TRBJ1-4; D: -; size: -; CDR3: CASSLLPSNEKLFF; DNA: TGTGCCAGCAGCTTGCTGCCCAGCAATGAAAAACTGTTTTTT
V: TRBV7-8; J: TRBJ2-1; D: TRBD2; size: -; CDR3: CASSFSSGDYNEQFF; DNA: TGTGCCAGCAGCTTCTCTAGCGGAGACTACAATGAGCAGTTCTTC
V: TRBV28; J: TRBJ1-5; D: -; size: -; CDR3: CASSLSAVQPQHF; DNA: TGTGCCAGCAGTTTATCCGCTGTCCAGCCCCAGCATTTT
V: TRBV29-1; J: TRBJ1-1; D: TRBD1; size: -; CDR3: CSVYRGGYTEAFF; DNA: TGCAGCGTCTACAGGGGAGGGTACACTGAAGCTTTCTTT
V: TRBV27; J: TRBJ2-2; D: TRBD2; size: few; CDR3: CASSLVLADYTGELFF; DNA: TGTGCCAGCAGTTTAGTACTAGCGGACTACACCGGGGAGCTGTTTTTT
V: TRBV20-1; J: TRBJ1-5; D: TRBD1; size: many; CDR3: CSARRTGVQPQHF; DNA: TGCAGTGCTAGACGAACAGGGGTTCAGCCCCAGCATTTT
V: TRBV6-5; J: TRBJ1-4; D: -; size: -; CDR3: CASSFAGVSEKLFF; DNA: TGTGCCAGCAGTTTCGCAGGGGTTTCTGAAAAACTGTTTTTT
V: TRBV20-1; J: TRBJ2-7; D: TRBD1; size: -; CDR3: CSARDPRQGGFYEQYF; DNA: TGCAGTGCTAGAGATCCCCGACAGGGGGGTTTCTACGAGCAGTACTTC
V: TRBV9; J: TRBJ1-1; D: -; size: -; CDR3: CASSVGEGRTEAFF; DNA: TGTGCCAGCAGCGTAGGAGAGGGGCGCACTGAAGCTTTCTTT
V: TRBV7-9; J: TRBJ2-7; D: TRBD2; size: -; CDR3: CASSLSLAGKYEQYF; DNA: TGTGCCAGCAGCTTGTCACTAGCGGGAAAATACGAGCAGTACTTC
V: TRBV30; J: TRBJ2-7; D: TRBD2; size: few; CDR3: CAWNRWEGLHEQYF; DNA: TGTGCCTGGAACCGGTGGGAGGGCCTCCACGAGCAGTACTTC
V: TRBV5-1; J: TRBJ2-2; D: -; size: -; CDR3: CASRLEPTGELFF; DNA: TGCGCCAGCAGGCTGGAACCCACCGGGGAGCTGTTTTTT
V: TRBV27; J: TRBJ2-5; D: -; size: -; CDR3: CASSFEGRTKTQYF; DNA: TGTGCCAGCAGTTTCGAGGGTAGAACAAAGACCCAGTACTTC
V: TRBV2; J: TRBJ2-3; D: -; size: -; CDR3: CASSHTLGGFLPLDTQYF; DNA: TGTGCCAGCAGTCATACCCTGGGAGGTTTCCTGCCCCTTGATACGCAGTATTTT
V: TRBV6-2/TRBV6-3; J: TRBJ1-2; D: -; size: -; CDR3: CASSLRPRGYGYTF; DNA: TGTGCCAGCAGTCTACGACCGAGGGGCTATGGCTACACCTTC
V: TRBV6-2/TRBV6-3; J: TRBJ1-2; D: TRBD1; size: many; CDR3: CASSYSAAGGGYGYTF; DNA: TGTGCCAGCAGTTACTCCGCGGCAGGGGGTGGCTATGGCTACACCTTC
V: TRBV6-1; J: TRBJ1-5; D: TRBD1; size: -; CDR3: CATGPGQGYQPQHF; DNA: TGTGCCACCGGTCCGGGACAGGGGTATCAGCCCCAGCATTTT
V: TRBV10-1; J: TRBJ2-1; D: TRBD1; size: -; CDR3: CASSETPDRVKFF; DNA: TGCGCCAGCAGTGAGACCCCGGACAGGGTGAAGTTCTTC